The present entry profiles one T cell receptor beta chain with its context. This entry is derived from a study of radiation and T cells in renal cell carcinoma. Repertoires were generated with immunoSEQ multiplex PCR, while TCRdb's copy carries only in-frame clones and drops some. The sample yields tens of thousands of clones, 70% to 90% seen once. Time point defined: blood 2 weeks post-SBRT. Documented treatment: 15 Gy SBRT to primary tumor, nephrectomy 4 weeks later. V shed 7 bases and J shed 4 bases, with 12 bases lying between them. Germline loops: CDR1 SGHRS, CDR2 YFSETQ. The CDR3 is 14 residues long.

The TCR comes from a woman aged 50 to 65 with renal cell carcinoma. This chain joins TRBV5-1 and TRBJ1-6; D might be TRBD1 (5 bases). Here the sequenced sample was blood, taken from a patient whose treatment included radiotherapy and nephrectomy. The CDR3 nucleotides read TGCGCCAGCGGTTGGGGGGATTATAATTCACCCCTCCACTTT. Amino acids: CASGWGDYNSPLHF.